The source of this T cell receptor beta chain is a study of CD8 T cells in Susac syndrome. This CDR3 spans 14 amino acids. Trimming took 1 base from V and 7 from J; bases not matched to a gene: 4. Germline assignment: CDR1 SGHVS and CDR2 FNYEAQ. In regard to this clonotype: Its antigen is still unknown.

RNA, at about 0.5 to 1 ug, was reverse transcribed with random hexamers. Amplification of TCR beta CDR3 across 54 Vbeta and 13 Jbeta was performed with immunoSEQ multiplex PCR. TCRdb re-called the immunoSEQ multiplex PCR reads through MiXCR, storing one row per CDR3 protein. The sample holds some 110,000 distinct CDR3 sequences, over 90% seen once. The study's findings and limits: Clonal expansion of CD8+ cells in Susac peaked in TEMRA cells (and in active patients).

The sample consisted of CD8+ T cells from PBMCs. The chain joins TRBV7-6 to TRBJ1-2; 9 bases are a match to TRBD1. The sequence derives from a human donor with Susac syndrome. CDR3 protein: CASSLETGGFGYTF. CDR3 in DNA: TGTGCCAGCAGCTTAGAGACAGGGGGTTTTGGCTACACCTTC.